Listed below are T cell receptor beta chains from one sample, sequenced in a study of T cells in Graves' hyperthyroidism and ophthalmopathy. TCRdb ran MiXCR on the multiplex PCR reads and lists one entry per CDR3 protein. The table lists around 420,000 distinct CDR3 sequences, 15% to 17% of them singletons, with just under 8% in the top ten. The sequencing sample was made of blood. The origin of the receptors is a woman aged 18-29 years with Graves' hyperthyroidism. CDR3s include the opening cysteine and the closing phenylalanine or tryptophan. The order of the fields is J gene, V gene, CDR3 protein.

TRBJ2-1,TRBV10-3,CAISEPGTSGHNEQFF
TRBJ2-7,TRBV11-2,CASSQEAGGAYEQYF
TRBJ2-5,TRBV19,CASSKGTSPPETQYF
TRBJ1-5,TRBV12-3/TRBV12-4,CASSFRRQGNQPQHF
TRBJ2-3,TRBV20-1,CSAPGGSGMADTQYF
TRBJ2-7,TRBV20-1,CSARAGTGEQYF
TRBJ2-3,TRBV5-4,CASSFITSGVHPSTDTQYF
TRBJ2-7,TRBV9,CASSGQTLEQYF
TRBJ2-1,TRBV2,CASGDGRYNEQFF
TRBJ2-4,TRBV12-3/TRBV12-4,CASRQGIAKNIQYF
TRBJ2-3,TRBV7-6,CASSRRLAPSTDTQYF
TRBJ2-1,TRBV27,CASSSPTLAGPYNEQFF
TRBJ2-2,TRBV10-3,CAISGTSGSRTGELFF
TRBJ2-7,TRBV9,CASSVNPGDSSYEQYF
TRBJ2-3,TRBV7-3,CASSSNGPPDTQYF
TRBJ2-1,TRBV6-1,CASSRGGRTGVNEQFF
TRBJ2-1,TRBV30,CAWSGTSGMSSYNEQFF
TRBJ2-5,TRBV19,CASSSDRGRETQYF
TRBJ2-7,TRBV27,CASTPGLGLYEQYF
TRBJ1-2,TRBV27,CASRSTGGRYGYTF
TRBJ2-5,TRBV5-8,CASTQGGADTQYF
TRBJ1-4,TRBV18,CASSPSDSRVSTNEKLFF
TRBJ1-2,TRBV11-2,CASSLWQNYGYTF
TRBJ1-5,TRBV27,CASSVRGRGQPQHF
TRBJ2-3,TRBV7-3,CASSSGTSGGVLTDTQYF
TRBJ2-7,TRBV6-1,CASRGTSGSYEQYF
TRBJ1-1,TRBV11-1,CASSPGNTEAFF
TRBJ2-7,TRBV4-1,CASSPRRANEQYF
TRBJ2-7,TRBV7-9,CASSSPRQGTIEQYF
TRBJ2-6,TRBV5-4,CASSLAASNSGANVLTF
TRBJ1-5,TRBV2,CASSGQSNQPQHF
TRBJ2-7,TRBV28,CASSIIGLAGFYEQYF
TRBJ1-5,TRBV7-8,CASSTETHQPQHF
TRBJ1-1,TRBV11-2,CASSLVRGSTEAFF
TRBJ2-1,TRBV4-1,CASSPHSAGDYNEQFF
TRBJ2-3,TRBV28,CASSPSSGAGGRTDTQYF
TRBJ2-3,TRBV20-1,CSARGQTSTDTQYF
TRBJ1-5,TRBV15,CATSRDRGPAEQPQHF
TRBJ1-4,TRBV7-9,CASSLTGTEFEKLFF
TRBJ2-1,TRBV12-3/TRBV12-4,CASSFYTTPAIDEQFF
TRBJ2-1,TRBV2,CASSVQLIPGLNEQFF
TRBJ1-2,TRBV4-1,CASSRGQGADYGYTF